The next 14 T cell receptor beta chains were all read from a single sample in a study of blood T cell repertoires in COVID-19. Some clones are missing from TCRdb's copy, which holds only in-frame ones; the method was immunoSEQ multiplex PCR. The data contain roughly 160,000 clones, 65% to 90% of them seen just once; the ten biggest clones take up roughly 8.6%. The sequenced material came from peripheral blood. The receptors derive from a man in his sixties with acute or convalescent COVID-19.

The chain is built from TRBV11-3 and TRBJ2-3; possibly TRBD2 for D (6 bases). V lost 5 bases to trimming and J lost 6 bases, with 9 bases between them. CDR1 is SGHNT and CDR2 is YENEEA in the germline V gene. The CDR3 is 12 amino acids. In DNA, the CDR3 is TGTGCCAGCAGCCCGGGGAGGGATACGCAGTATTTT. Amino acids: CASSPGRDTQYF.

The chain links TRBV18 to TRBJ2-1, with 12 nucleotides matching TRBD2. V shed 3 bases and J 9 bases; nucleotides not matched to a gene: 3. CDR3 size: 14 residues. Germline CDR1 KGHSH, CDR2 LQKENI. The CDR3 sequence: CASSPTSGSGEQFF. CDR3 in DNA: TGTGCCAGCTCACCGACTAGCGGGAGCGGTGAGCAGTTCTTC. Full variable domain (rest looked up from reference TRBV18 and TRBJ2-1): NAGVMQNPRHLVRRRGQEARLRCSPMKGHSHVYWYRQLPEEGLKFMVYLQKENIIDESGMPKERFSAEFPKEGPSILRIQQVVRGDSAAYFCASSPTSGSGEQFFGPGTRLTVL.

The gene calls are TRBV5-1 and TRBJ2-3; the match to TRBD1 covers 7 bases. Germline V lookup: CDR1 SGHRS, CDR2 YFSETQ. Germline trimming cut 4 bases from V and 6 bases from J; bases unmatched to any gene: 5. The CDR3 totals 13 residues. The DNA for the CDR3 is TGCGCCAGCAGCCTGTACAGGGGTGATACGCAGTATTTT. It translates to CASSLYRGDTQYF.

The chain uses TRBV5-1 and TRBJ1-1; D might be TRBD1 (6 bases). The ends were cut back, 4 bases at V and 6 bases at J, with 19 bases in the middle. This CDR3 spans 15 amino acids. Germline-derived CDR1 and CDR2 are SGHRS and YFSETQ. Here the CDR3 DNA reads TGCGCCAGCAGCACCCACAGGGAAGACGTCGCTGAAGCTTTCTTT. Residues: CASSTHREDVAEAFF.

The V and J genes are TRBV5-4 and TRBJ2-5; TRBD2 might be the D (6 bases). V was trimmed by 8 bases and J by 1 base, leaving 18 bases between them. CDR3 length: 15 residues. Per germline, CDR1 SGHNT and CDR2 YYREEE (reference sequence). CDR3 sequence reads: CASRAGSDTQETQYF. The CDR3 DNA follows: TGTGCCAGTAGAGCGGGTAGCGACACCCAAGAGACCCAGTACTTC.

CDR3 in amino acids: CASSGTGNNEKLFF. The CDR3 region has the DNA TGTGCCAGCAGTGGGACAGGGAATAATGAAAAACTGTTTTTT. V usage is TRBV2 and J usage is TRBJ1-4; 8 bases line up with TRBD1. The J segment lost 4 bases and the V segment lost 4 bases, leaving 2 bases of the junction unmatched. This CDR3 is 14 amino acids long. Germline assignment: CDR1 SNHLY and CDR2 FYNNEI. The full variable domain, its missing parts supplied by reference TRBV2 and TRBJ1-4, is EPEVTQTPSHQVTQMGQEVILRCVPISNHLYFYWYRQILGQKVEFLVSFYNNEISEKSEIFDDQFSVERPDGSNFTLKIRSTKLEDSAMYFCASSGTGNNEKLFFGSGTQLSVL.

The rearrangement links TRBV12-5 to TRBJ2-1, with 7 bases aligning to TRBD2. The V gene end was trimmed by 6 bases and the J gene end by 0 bases; junction bases not matched to a gene: 8. This CDR3 has 16 residues. In germline, CDR1 is LGHNT, CDR2 FRNRAP. The CDR3: CASGTASGNSYNEQFF. The CDR3 DNA follows: TGTGCTAGTGGGACCGCTAGCGGTAACTCCTACAATGAGCAGTTCTTC.

The chain couples TRBV6-1 to TRBJ1-1; D not resolved. This CDR3 contains 13 residues. V was clipped by 2 bases and J by 5 bases, with 9 bases between them. The germline gives CDR1 MNHNS, CDR2 SASEGT. The CDR3 loop reads CASSETRETEAFF. DNA for the CDR3: TGTGCCAGCAGTGAAACTAGGGAGACTGAAGCTTTCTTT.

V and J are TRBV29-1 and TRBJ1-4, with a weak D call TRBD1 (5 bases). V dropped 5 bases and J dropped 4 bases, with 11 bases sitting between them. The CDR3 has 13 residues. CDR1 and CDR2 from the germline V gene are SQVTM and ANQGSEA. The CDR3 bases are TGCAGCGTTCGTCGGGGGTATAATGAAAAACTGTTTTTT. Its protein is CSVRRGYNEKLFF.

V gene TRBV27 combines with J gene TRBJ1-4; TRBD1 might be the D (6 bases). Trimming took 3 bases from V and 2 from J, leaving 19 bases between them. The CDR3 runs 18 residues. Germline V lookup: CDR1 MNHEY, CDR2 SMNVEV (reference sequence). The CDR3 DNA reads as TGTGCCAGCAGTTTTGACGGATCAGGGGTTGTGACTAATGAAAAACTGTTTTTT. Protein product: CASSFDGSGVVTNEKLFF.

The chain employs TRBV18 and TRBJ1-1; D possibly corresponds to TRBD1 (5 bases). The CDR3 has 16 amino acids. V gave up 2 bases and J gave up 3 bases, with 16 bases separating them. Germline V gene lookup returns CDR1 KGHSH and CDR2 LQKENI. In nucleotides, the CDR3 is TGTGCCAGCTCACCAGTCGCCTCAGGGACTGACACTGAAGCTTTCTTT. This codes for CASSPVASGTDTEAFF.

The chain is built from TRBV7-6 and TRBJ2-3, with 11 bases matching TRBD2. Trimming removed 5 bases from V and 3 bases from J; junction bases left unmatched: 7. Germline V gene sequence: CDR1 SGHVS, CDR2 FNYEAQ. The CDR3 spans 16 residues. The chain's CDR3 is CASSPRTSGLTDTQYF. The CDR3 DNA follows: TGTGCCAGCAGCCCCCGGACTAGCGGGTTGACAGATACGCAGTATTTT.

The gene calls are TRBV24-1 and TRBJ2-1; TRBD1 aligns across 8 bases. This CDR3 has 14 amino acids. The germline V gene encodes CDR1 KGHDR and CDR2 SFDVKD. With V trimmed by 3 bases and J by 7 bases, 4 bases remained unmatched. The CDR3 coding sequence is TGTGCCACCAGTGATAAACAGGGGGGAAATGAGCAGTTCTTC. As protein: CATSDKQGGNEQFF.

The rearrangement links TRBV28 to TRBJ2-7, with D maybe TRBD1 (6 bases). Trimming removed 5 bases from V and 0 bases from J, with 11 bases in between. The CDR3 is 14 residues long. Looked up from germline, CDR1 is MDHEN and CDR2 is SYDVKM. CDR3 coding DNA: TGTGCCAGCAGTGCACAGGGAAACTCCTACGAGCAGTACTTC. This sequence encodes CASSAQGNSYEQYF.